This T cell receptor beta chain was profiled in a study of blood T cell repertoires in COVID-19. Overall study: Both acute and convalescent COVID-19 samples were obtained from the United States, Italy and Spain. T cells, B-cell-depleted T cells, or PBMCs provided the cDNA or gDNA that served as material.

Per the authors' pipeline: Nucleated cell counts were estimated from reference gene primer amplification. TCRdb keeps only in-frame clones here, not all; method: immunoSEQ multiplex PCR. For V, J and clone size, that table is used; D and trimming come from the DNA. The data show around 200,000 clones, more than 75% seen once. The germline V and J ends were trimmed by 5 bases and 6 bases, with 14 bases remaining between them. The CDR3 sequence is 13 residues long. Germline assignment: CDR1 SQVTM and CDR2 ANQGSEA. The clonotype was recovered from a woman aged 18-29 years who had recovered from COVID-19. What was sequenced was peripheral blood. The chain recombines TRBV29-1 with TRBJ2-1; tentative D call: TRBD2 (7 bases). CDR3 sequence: CSVRGGRVNEQFF. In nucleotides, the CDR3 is TGCAGCGTTAGGGGGGGCCGGGTCAATGAGCAGTTCTTC.